The present entry profiles one TCR beta chain with its context. Germline CDR1 is MGHDK and CDR2 is SYGVNS. The length of the CDR3 is 14 residues. V was trimmed by 10 bases and J by 6 bases, leaving 18 bases between them. RNA transcripts served as the template for amplifying TCR beta CDR3 regions. Researchers ran a first-round RT-PCR on the TCR CDR3 using the HTBI primer set. MiXCR was run by TCRdb on the multiplex PCR reads, yielding one entry per CDR3 protein. Of hundreds of thousands of distinct CDR3 sequences detected, over 35% appear once; the ten largest clones hold over 8%. The data are from a study of T cells in Graves' hyperthyroidism and ophthalmopathy.

This chain connects TRBV25-1 to TRBJ2-2, with D possibly being TRBD1 or TRBD2 (6 bases each). The TCR comes from a man aged 18 to 30 with Graves' hyperthyroidism. Sequencing was performed on blood. CDR3 amino acids: CATEGGPAAGELFF. CDR3 nucleotides: TGTGCCACCGAGGGGGGACCGGCGGCCGGGGAGCTGTTTTTT.